This T cell receptor (beta chain) was captured by sequencing in a study of T cells in Graves' hyperthyroidism and ophthalmopathy. RNA transcripts were the template for amplifying TCR beta CDR3 regions. The HTBI primer set drove a first-round RT-PCR of the TCR CDR3. TCRdb reprocessed the multiplex PCR reads with MiXCR, giving one entry per CDR3 protein. In the table there are 600,000 to 850,000 distinct CDR3 sequences, roughly 20% of which are singletons. Criteria for exclusion of patients were uncontrolled infection, other autoimmune disease, pregnancy or lactation. The V gene end was trimmed by 6 bases and the J gene end by 1 base; junction bases not matched to a gene: 7. Germline-derived CDR1 and CDR2 are KGHSH and LQKENI. This CDR3 is built from 16 residues.

This rearrangement joins TRBV18 to TRBJ1-1, with 11 bases that match TRBD1. The sample comprised blood. This sequence originates from a woman aged 50 to 65 with Graves' hyperthyroidism that later progressed to Graves' ophthalmopathy. CDR3 in DNA: TGTGCCAGCTCTTCCCGGGACAGGGGGGCGAACACTGAAGCTTTCTTT. Translating gives CASSSRDRGANTEAFF. The complete variable domain, with remaining parts taken from reference TRBV18 and TRBJ1-1, reads NAGVMQNPRHLVRRRGQEARLRCSPMKGHSHVYWYRQLPEEGLKFMVYLQKENIIDESGMPKERFSAEFPKEGPSILRIQQVVRGDSAAYFCASSSRDRGANTEAFFGQGTRLTVV.